This T cell receptor beta chain was recovered during a study of T cell responses to AZD1222 COVID-19 vaccine. The overall study: Recipients boosted at about 4 weeks or about 12 weeks are pooled. General observations from the study: Two AZD1222 doses significantly raised spike-specific TCR breadth and depth over controls. Repertoires were obtained solely post-peak T cell response.

On this clone itself: Its specificity is not known.

Repertoires were generated with immunoSEQ multiplex PCR, while TCRdb's copy carries only in-frame clones and drops some. Of more than 100,000 clones in the sample, around 90% were seen once. Trimming pared 2 bases from V and 7 bases from J, leaving 6 bases between. CDR1 MDHEN and CDR2 SYDVKM come from the germline V gene. The CDR3 spans 12 residues. J is TRBJ1-5 and V is TRBV28, with D uncertain. This sequence originates from an adult in good health. This specimen was peripheral blood, taken on day 0 of AZD1222 vaccination. This CDR3 is CASSLKIQPQHF. The CDR3 DNA follows: TGTGCCAGCAGTTTAAAAATCCAGCCCCAGCATTTT.